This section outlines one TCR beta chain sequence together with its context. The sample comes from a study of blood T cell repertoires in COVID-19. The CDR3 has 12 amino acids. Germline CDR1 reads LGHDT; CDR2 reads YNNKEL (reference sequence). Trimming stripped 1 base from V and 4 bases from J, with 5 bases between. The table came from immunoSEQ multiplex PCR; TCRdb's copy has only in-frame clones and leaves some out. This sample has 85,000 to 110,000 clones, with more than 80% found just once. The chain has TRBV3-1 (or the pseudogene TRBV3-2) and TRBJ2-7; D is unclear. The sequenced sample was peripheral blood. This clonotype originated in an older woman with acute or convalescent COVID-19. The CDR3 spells CASSQAGYEQYF. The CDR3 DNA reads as TGTGCCAGCAGCCAAGCAGGTTACGAGCAGTACTTC.